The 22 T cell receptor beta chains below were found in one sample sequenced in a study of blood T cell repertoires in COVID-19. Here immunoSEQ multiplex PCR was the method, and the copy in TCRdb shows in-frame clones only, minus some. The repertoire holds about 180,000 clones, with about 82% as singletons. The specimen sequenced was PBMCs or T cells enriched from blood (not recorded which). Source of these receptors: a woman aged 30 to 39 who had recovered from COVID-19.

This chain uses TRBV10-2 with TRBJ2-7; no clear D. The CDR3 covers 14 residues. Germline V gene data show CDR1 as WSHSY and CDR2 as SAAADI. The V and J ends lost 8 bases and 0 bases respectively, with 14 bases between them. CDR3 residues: CASRPTATSYEQYF. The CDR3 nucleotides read TGCGCCAGCCGCCCGACTGCCACCTCCTACGAGCAGTACTTC.

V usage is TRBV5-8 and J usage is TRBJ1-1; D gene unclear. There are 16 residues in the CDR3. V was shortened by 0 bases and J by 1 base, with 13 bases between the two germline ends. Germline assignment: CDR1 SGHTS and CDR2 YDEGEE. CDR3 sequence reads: CASSLASNVPNTEAFF. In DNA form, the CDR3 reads TGTGCCAGCAGCTTGGCCAGTAATGTCCCGAACACTGAAGCTTTCTTT. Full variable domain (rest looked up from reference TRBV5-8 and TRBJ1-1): EAGVTQSPTHLIKTRGQQATLRCSPISGHTSVYWYQQALGLGLQFLLWYDEGEERNRGNFPPRFSGRQFPNYSSELNVNALELEDSALYLCASSLASNVPNTEAFFGQGTRLTVV.

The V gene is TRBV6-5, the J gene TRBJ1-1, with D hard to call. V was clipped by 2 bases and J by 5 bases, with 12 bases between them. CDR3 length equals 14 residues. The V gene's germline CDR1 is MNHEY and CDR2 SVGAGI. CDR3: CASSYDGGGTEAFF. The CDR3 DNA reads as TGTGCCAGCAGTTACGATGGTGGCGGAACTGAAGCTTTCTTT.

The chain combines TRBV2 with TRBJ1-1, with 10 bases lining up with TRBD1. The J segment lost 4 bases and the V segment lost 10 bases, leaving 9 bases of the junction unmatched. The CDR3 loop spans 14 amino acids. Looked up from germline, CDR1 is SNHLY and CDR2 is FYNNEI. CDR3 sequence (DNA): TGTGCCACTCGGGGACAGGGGCAAAGCACTGAAGCTTTCTTT. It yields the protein CATRGQGQSTEAFF.

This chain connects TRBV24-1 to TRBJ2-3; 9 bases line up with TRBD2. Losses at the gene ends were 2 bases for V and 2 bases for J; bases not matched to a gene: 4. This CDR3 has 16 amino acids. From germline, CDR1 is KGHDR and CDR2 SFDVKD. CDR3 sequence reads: CATSDSSGGPTDTQYF. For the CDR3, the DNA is TGTGCCACCAGTGATTCGAGCGGGGGGCCCACAGATACGCAGTATTTT.

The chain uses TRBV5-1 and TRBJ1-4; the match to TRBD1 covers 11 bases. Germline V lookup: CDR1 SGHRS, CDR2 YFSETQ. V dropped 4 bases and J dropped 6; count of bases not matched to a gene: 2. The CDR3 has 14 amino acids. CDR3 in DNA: TGCGCCAGCAGCCGGACAGGGGGCGATGAAAAACTGTTTTTT. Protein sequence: CASSRTGGDEKLFF.

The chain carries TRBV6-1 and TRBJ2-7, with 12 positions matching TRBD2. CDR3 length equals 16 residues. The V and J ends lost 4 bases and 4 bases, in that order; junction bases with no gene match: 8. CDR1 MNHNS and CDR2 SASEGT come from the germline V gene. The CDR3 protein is CASSVASGRAGYEQYF. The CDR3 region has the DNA TGTGCCAGCAGTGTTGCTAGCGGGAGGGCCGGTTACGAGCAGTACTTC.

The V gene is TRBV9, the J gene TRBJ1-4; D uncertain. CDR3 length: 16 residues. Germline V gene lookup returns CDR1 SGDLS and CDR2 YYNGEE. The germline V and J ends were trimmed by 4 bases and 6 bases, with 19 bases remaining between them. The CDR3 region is CASSTRYSNSHEKLFF. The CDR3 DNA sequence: TGTGCCAGCAGCACCCGCTACAGCAACTCCCATGAAAAACTGTTTTTT.

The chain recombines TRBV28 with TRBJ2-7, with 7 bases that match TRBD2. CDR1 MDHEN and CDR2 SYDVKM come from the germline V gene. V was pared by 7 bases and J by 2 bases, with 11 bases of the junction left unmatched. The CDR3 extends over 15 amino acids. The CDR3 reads CASTPNWGGTYEQYF. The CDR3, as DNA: TGTGCCAGCACTCCAAATTGGGGAGGGACCTACGAGCAGTACTTC. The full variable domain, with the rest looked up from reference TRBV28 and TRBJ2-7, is DVKVTQSSRYLVKRTGEKVFLECVQDMDHENMFWYRQDPGLGLRLIYFSYDVKMKEKGDIPEGYSVSREKKERFSLILESASTNQTSMYLCASTPNWGGTYEQYFGPGTRLTVT.

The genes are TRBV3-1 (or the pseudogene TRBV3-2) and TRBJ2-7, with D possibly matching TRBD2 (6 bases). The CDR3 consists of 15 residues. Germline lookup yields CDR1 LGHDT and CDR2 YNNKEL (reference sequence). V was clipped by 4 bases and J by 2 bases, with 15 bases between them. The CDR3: CASSPKVGLPYEQYF. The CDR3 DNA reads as TGTGCCAGCAGCCCAAAAGTGGGACTCCCCTACGAGCAGTACTTC.

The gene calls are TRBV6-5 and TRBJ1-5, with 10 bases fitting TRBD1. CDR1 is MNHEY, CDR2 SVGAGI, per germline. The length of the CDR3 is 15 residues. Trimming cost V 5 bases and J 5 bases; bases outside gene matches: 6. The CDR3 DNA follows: TGTGCCAGCAGTAGTGGGGGGACAGGGGATCAGCCCCAGCATTTT. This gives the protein CASSSGGTGDQPQHF.

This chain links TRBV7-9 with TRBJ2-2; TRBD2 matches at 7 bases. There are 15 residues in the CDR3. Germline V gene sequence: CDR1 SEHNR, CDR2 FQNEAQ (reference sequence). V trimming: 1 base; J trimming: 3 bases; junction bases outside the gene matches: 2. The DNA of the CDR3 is TGTGCCAGCAGCTTAGGCGGGAGCTACACCGGGGAGCTGTTTTTT. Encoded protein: CASSLGGSYTGELFF.

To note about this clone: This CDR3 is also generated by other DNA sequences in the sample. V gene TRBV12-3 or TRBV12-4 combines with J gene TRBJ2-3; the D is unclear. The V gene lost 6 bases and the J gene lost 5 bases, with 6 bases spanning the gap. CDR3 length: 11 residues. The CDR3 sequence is CASSPRDTQYF. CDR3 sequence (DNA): TGTGCCAGCAGCCCTAGAGATACGCAGTATTTT.

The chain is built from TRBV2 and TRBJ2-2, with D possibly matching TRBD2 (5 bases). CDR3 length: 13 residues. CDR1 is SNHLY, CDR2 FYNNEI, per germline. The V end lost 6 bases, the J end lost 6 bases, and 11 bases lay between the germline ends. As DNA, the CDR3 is TGTGCCAGCAGCGTACTAGTCGCCGGGGAGCTGTTTTTT. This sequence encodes CASSVLVAGELFF.

CDR3 DNA sequence: TGTGCCAGCAGCAAAGGGGCGGGAGGGGTTTCCTACGAGCAGTACTTC. It encodes CASSKGAGGVSYEQYF. The chain is built from TRBV21-1 and TRBJ2-7; the D call of TRBD2 is as the table states it, not checked on the DNA. TRBV21-1 is a known pseudogene. The CDR3 has 16 amino acids.

The CDR3 here is CASSLGGLAGGSSYEQYF. For the CDR3, the DNA is TGCGCCAGCAGCTTGGGGGGACTAGCGGGAGGGAGCTCCTACGAGCAGTACTTC. The rearrangement links TRBV5-1 to TRBJ2-7; 16 nucleotides line up with TRBD2. This CDR3 spans 18 amino acids. The V and J ends lost 0 bases and 0 bases, in that order; junction bases with no gene match: 3. Germline V gives CDR1 SGHRS, CDR2 YFSETQ.

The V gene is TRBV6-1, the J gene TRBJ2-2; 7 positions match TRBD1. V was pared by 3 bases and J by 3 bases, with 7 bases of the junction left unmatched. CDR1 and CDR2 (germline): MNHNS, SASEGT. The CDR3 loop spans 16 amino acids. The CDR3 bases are TGTGCCAGCAGTGATCCGGGACAGCACTACACCGGGGAGCTGTTTTTT. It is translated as CASSDPGQHYTGELFF.

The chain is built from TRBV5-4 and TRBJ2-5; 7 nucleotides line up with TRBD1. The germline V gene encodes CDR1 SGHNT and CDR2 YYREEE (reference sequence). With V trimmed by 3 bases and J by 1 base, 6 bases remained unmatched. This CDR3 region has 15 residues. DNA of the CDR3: TGTGCCAGCAGCTCTCAGACAGGGCCCCAAGAGACCCAGTACTTC. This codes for CASSSQTGPQETQYF.

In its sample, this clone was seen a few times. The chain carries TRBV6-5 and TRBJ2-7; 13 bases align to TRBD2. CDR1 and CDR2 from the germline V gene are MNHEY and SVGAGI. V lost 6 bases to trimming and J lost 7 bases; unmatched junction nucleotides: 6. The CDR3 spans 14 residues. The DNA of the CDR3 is TGTGCCAGCAGCTTAGGACTAGCGGGAGTTGAGCAGTACTTC. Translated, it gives CASSLGLAGVEQYF.

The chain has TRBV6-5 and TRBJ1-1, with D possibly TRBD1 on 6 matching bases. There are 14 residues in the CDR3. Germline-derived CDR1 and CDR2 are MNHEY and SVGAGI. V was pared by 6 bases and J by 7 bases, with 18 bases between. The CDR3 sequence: CASRNGIGGDEAFF. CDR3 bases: TGTGCCAGCAGAAACGGGATAGGGGGAGATGAAGCTTTCTTT.

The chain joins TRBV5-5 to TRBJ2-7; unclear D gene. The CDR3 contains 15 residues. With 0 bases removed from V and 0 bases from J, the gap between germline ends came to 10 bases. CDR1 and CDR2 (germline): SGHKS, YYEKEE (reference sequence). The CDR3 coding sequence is TGTGCCAGCAGCTTGGCCGCCCCCAGCTCCTACGAGCAGTACTTC. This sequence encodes CASSLAAPSSYEQYF.

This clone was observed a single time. The DNA for the CDR3 is TGTGCCAGCAGGCCTCGGGACAGGGGATACGAGCAGTACTTC. It codes for CASRPRDRGYEQYF. This chain links TRBV6-5 with TRBJ2-7, with 10 bases lining up with TRBD1. The CDR3 covers 14 residues. The germline gives CDR1 MNHEY, CDR2 SVGAGI. V was pared by 6 bases and J by 4 bases, with 6 bases of the junction left unmatched.